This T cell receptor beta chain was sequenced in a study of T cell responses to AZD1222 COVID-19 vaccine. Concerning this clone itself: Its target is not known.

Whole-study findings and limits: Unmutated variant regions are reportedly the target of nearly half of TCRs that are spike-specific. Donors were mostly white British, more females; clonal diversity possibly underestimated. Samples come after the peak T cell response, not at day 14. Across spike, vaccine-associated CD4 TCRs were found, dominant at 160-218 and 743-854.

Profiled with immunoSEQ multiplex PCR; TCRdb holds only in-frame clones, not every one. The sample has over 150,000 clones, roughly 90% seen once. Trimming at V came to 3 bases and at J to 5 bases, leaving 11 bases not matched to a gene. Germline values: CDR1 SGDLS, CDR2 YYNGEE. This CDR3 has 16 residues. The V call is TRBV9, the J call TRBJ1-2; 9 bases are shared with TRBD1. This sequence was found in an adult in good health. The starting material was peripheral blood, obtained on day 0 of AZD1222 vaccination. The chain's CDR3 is CASSALTGTGIYGYTF. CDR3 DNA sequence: TGTGCCAGCAGCGCGCTCACCGGGACAGGGATTTATGGCTACACCTTC.